Following are 6 T cell receptor beta chains from one sample sequenced in a study of human T cells and chemical hapten exposure. Unique molecular identifiers were attached to individual cDNA molecules during library preparation. A single record per CDR3 protein comes from TCRdb applying MiXCR to the reads. Seen here are roughly 120,000 distinct CDR3 sequences, approximately 9.3% observed once, and the top ten hold more than 1.3%. Unfractionated whole blood was the source of the extracted total RNA. The material sequenced was whole blood. The receptors were gathered from a human donor in good health. Some clones in this sample may be carry-over from other donors' samples.

This clonotype occurred a few times. The V call is TRBV11-1, the J call TRBJ1-1, with unresolved D. Germline loops: CDR1 SGHAT, CDR2 FQDESV (reference sequence). This CDR3 region has 13 residues. The ends were cut back, 1 base at V and 8 bases at J, with 11 bases in the middle. The CDR3 nucleotides read TGTGCCAGCAGCTTAGATCAGGCCGCCGAAGCTTTCTTT. Its protein is CASSLDQAAEAFF.

This clonotype was counted many times. The V gene is TRBV27, the J gene TRBJ1-2; no clear D gene. Germline lookup yields CDR1 MNHEY and CDR2 SMNVEV (reference sequence). There are 14 residues in the CDR3. Deletions cut 2 bases from V and 0 bases from J, with 7 bases between. CDR3 bases: TGTGCCAGCAGTTTAAGGTCGGCTAACTATGGCTACACCTTC. Its protein is CASSLRSANYGYTF.

This clonotype was seen a few times. The gene calls are TRBV18 and TRBJ2-1, with 7 bases that match TRBD2. The CDR3 is 16 residues long. V gave up 1 base and J gave up 5 bases; unmatched junction bases: 8. Germline V lookup: CDR1 KGHSH, CDR2 LQKENI. The chain's CDR3 is CASSPLLSGIDNEQFF. The DNA of the CDR3 is TGTGCCAGCTCACCACTTTTGAGCGGGATTGACAATGAGCAGTTCTTC.

The chain links TRBV4-2 to TRBJ2-3; TRBD2 aligns across 12 bases. The CDR3 is 20 amino acids. Germline CDR1 is LGHNA and CDR2 is YNFKEQ. J gave up 0 bases and V 0 bases, and 10 bases lay outside the gene matches. The CDR3 loop is CASSQDPLAGGRVSTDTQYF. CDR3 sequence (DNA): TGTGCCAGCAGCCAAGATCCCCTAGCGGGGGGGCGGGTTAGCACAGATACGCAGTATTTT.

This clonotype occurred many times. This sequence joins TRBV4-3 and TRBJ2-7; D remains unclear. Germline V gene lookup returns CDR1 LGHNA and CDR2 YSLEER. The V end lost 4 bases, the J end lost 2 bases, and 12 bases lay between the germline ends. CDR3 length: 14 amino acids. The chain's CDR3 is CASSPPGLPYEQYF. For the CDR3, the DNA is TGCGCCAGCAGCCCCCCCGGCCTCCCCTACGAGCAGTACTTC.

This clonotype was recorded a few times. This chain uses TRBV5-4 with TRBJ2-7; TRBD1 matches 9 bases. The CDR3 totals 14 residues. Germline-derived CDR1 and CDR2 are SGHNT and YYREEE (reference sequence). The trim removed 0 bases at V and 3 bases at J, leaving 1 base unmatched. The chain's CDR3 is CASSLVGQGYEQYF. The CDR3 nucleotides read TGTGCCAGCAGCTTGGTGGGACAGGGCTACGAGCAGTACTTC. Filled out from reference TRBV5-4 and TRBJ2-7, the complete variable domain reads ETGVTQSPTHLIKTRGQQVTLRCSSQSGHNTVSWYQQALGQGPQFIFQYYREEENGRGNFPPRFSGLQFPNYSSELNVNALELDDSALYLCASSLVGQGYEQYFGPGTRLTVT.